These 8 T cell receptor beta chains share one sample of origin, sequenced in a study of Tregs in tolerant kidney transplant recipients. Using immunoSEQ multiplex PCR, the repertoire was profiled, and TCRdb retains in-frame clones only, with some absent. The table shows about 50,000 clones, with about nine tenths occurring only once. Related graft donors supplied nonmyeloablative bone marrow transplants, and mixed chimerism was transient. Sequencing used CD8+ T cells from blood (PBMCs), obtained 12 months after the transplant. The receptor source for this set is a human patient who received a combined kidney and bone marrow transplant. Some T cells may arise from the graft donor.

This clone was seen more than once but under ten times. The chain combines TRBV7-3 with TRBJ2-2; D remains ambiguous. The CDR3 is 15 amino acids. V was clipped by 5 bases and J by 1 base, with 11 bases between them. Germline CDR1 and CDR2: SGHTA and FQGTGA. In DNA form, the CDR3 reads TGTGCCAGCAGCCACATCGGCGGGAACACCGGGGAGCTGTTTTTT. Translated: CASSHIGGNTGELFF.

The genes are TRBV6-5 and TRBJ2-2, with 7 bases identical to TRBD2. Looked up from germline, CDR1 is MNHEY and CDR2 is SVGAGI. J was trimmed by 6 bases and V by 4 bases; bases with no gene match: 5. The CDR3 has 14 residues. CDR3 in DNA: TGTGCCAGCAGTTGGCGGGAGTTATCCGGGGAGCTGTTTTTT. Amino acid sequence: CASSWRELSGELFF.

The chain uses TRBV29-1 and TRBJ2-1; D remains ambiguous. This CDR3 is 11 amino acids long. CDR1 SQVTM and CDR2 ANQGSEA come from the germline V gene. The V end was cut by 4 bases, the J end by 5 bases, with 6 bases between. The CDR3 DNA reads as TGCAGCGTTGGTTCAGACAATGAGCAGTTCTTC. Amino acids: CSVGSDNEQFF.

The chain recombines TRBV19 with TRBJ1-2; tentatively, D is TRBD1 (5 bases). This CDR3 has 15 amino acids. Germline V lookup: CDR1 LNHDA, CDR2 SQIVND (reference sequence). V dropped 3 bases and J dropped 3 bases, with 14 bases sitting between them. The CDR3 spells CASSITSAGYYGYTF. The CDR3 DNA sequence: TGTGCCAGTAGTATCACTTCGGCAGGGTACTATGGCTACACCTTC. The full variable domain, completed using reference TRBV19 and TRBJ1-2, is DGGITQSPKYLFRKEGQNVTLSCEQNLNHDAMYWYRQDPGQGLRLIYYSQIVNDFQKGDIAEGYSVSREKKESFPLTVTSAQKNPTAFYLCASSITSAGYYGYTFGSGTRLTVV.

The chain employs TRBV4-3 and TRBJ2-2; TRBD1 is a possible D gene (6 bases). This CDR3 spans 14 amino acids. V was trimmed by 1 base and J by 7 bases, leaving 10 bases between them. The germline gives CDR1 LGHNA, CDR2 YSLEER. CDR3 DNA sequence: TGCGCCAGCAGCCAAGTAACAGGGCTCGGGGAGCTGTTTTTT. It translates to CASSQVTGLGELFF.

The chain joins TRBV9 to TRBJ2-3, with 13 bases aligning to TRBD2. The CDR3 spans 18 residues. CDR1 and CDR2 (germline): SGDLS, YYNGEE. V lost 4 bases, J lost 1 base, and 9 bases stayed unmatched. CDR3 sequence (DNA): TGTGCCAGCAGCCCTGGACTAGCGGGGGCCGTACGCACAGATACGCAGTATTTT. This translates into CASSPGLAGAVRTDTQYF.

The genes are TRBV7-9 and TRBJ2-1; tentatively, D is TRBD1 (6 bases). CDR1 is SEHNR, CDR2 FQNEAQ, per germline (reference sequence). The CDR3 contains 16 residues. V lost 1 base and J 5 bases, leaving 15 bases between the germline ends. The chain's CDR3 is CASSLVDGQPDNEQFF. CDR3 nucleotide sequence: TGTGCCAGCAGCTTAGTTGACGGACAGCCAGACAATGAGCAGTTCTTC.

The chain has TRBV19 and TRBJ2-7; 8 bases align to TRBD2. The CDR3 length is 15 residues. CDR1 and CDR2 from the germline V gene are LNHDA and SQIVND (reference sequence). Germline trimming cut 1 base from V and 4 bases from J; bases unmatched to any gene: 6. This chain's CDR3 is CASSIGLGLVYEQYF. The DNA of the CDR3 is TGTGCCAGTAGTATAGGGTTGGGACTAGTGTACGAGCAGTACTTC.